This T cell receptor beta chain originates from a study of cytomegalovirus exposure and HLA in healthy donors (dated by TCRdb to about 2017). In terms of the full investigation: An earlier analysis of roughly 500 of the donors reported approximately 280 Gb of sequence data and 117 million unique TCR beta sequences obtained from roughly 170 million T cells. An early release covering about 600 HLA-typed donors comprised 250 to 350 gigabases of sequencing data and 85 million or so unique TCR sequences. Of the roughly 430 genotyped donors, approximately 83% fell in the genetic ancestry cluster associated with self-reported Caucasian donors. The aim of the study was to test whether cataloging public T cell receptors could identify signatures of past pathogen exposure. Using immunosequencing, the study profiled T cell repertoires from 666 subjects and related those repertoires to cytomegalovirus serostatus. Besides the first cohort of roughly 700 subjects, a separate validation cohort made up of roughly 120 different subjects was used. To predict cytomegalovirus infection status, the study combined high-throughput TCR immunosequencing, statistical association of individual TCRs with disease status, and machine learning. A later analysis re-analyzed previously published TCR beta repertoires from 650 to 800 donors and added high-resolution HLA genotyping to study TCR occurrence patterns. Rather than drawing on any new phenotypic data, the later analysis identified candidate immune exposures from TCR beta sequences and the way those sequences occurred across donors. In an earlier analysis of around 540 of the donors, high-throughput TCR beta sequencing was used to judge whether each TCR beta V gene segment behaved as functional or pseudogenic. Alongside the repertoire data, information on donor age, sex, ethnicity and CMV serostatus was compiled. In a later genetic analysis, genome-wide SNP genotypes for about three fifths of the 666 donors were used, and that subset was treated as a discovery cohort. Every repertoire in the discovery cohort had been generated on one and the same sequencing platform. Class I and class II HLA loci were covered by the typing at four-digit resolution. The number of donors typed differed by locus, with roughly 620-630 for A, B, C, DRB1 and DQB1, roughly 520 for DQA1, approximately 580 for DPA1, and 472 for DPB1. About five DR-DQ haplotypes were handled as single units for association and clustering, since linkage in the cohort was strong. Across approximately 420 genotyped donors of the cohort, an average of about 220,000 unique TCR beta nucleotide sequences per donor were sequenced, and roughly 17% of those sequences were non-productive.

About this clone: Its cognate antigen has yet to be identified.

General conclusions and limits of the study: Because some donors lacked HLA typing at each locus, the association tests relied only on the typed subset. A group of highly shared sequence variants was considered likely to be a technical artifact of the sequencing pipeline. For the cohort, immune exposure information was limited to CMV serostatus. In a later genetic analysis, fewer N-insertions in productive TCRs were reported among donors in an Asian-associated ancestry cluster than the 666-donor mean. When HLA alleles, especially DR and DQ, strongly co-occurred, attributing TCR associations to individual alleles was difficult. In a later analysis, around 17,000 TCR beta sequences were associated with specific HLA alleles at a false discovery rate of 0.05. In a later analysis, several top co-occurrence clusters were reported to appear linked to parvovirus B19, influenza, CMV and Epstein-Barr virus. Broadly in line with IMGT annotations, most TCR beta V segments showed up in productive rearrangements about 87% or about 30% of the time in an earlier analysis of 587 of the donors. The study listed 150 to 200 TCR beta chains as associated with cytomegalovirus. A few of the identified cytomegalovirus-associated TCR beta chains were confirmed in vitro to be specific for cytomegalovirus antigens. Some IMGT-functional V segments, including TRBV6-2 and TRBV6-3, could not be told apart with the 87-base-pair reads, so those segments were excluded. The earlier analysis of approximately 540 of the donors excluded roughly 17 rarely observed V segments, including chromosome 9 orphons, because counts were too low. The classifier was reported to diagnose cytomegalovirus status with high specificity and sensitivity in both the original and validation cohorts. According to a later analysis, TCR association rates differed among HLA loci, with DRB1 alleles showing the most associated TCRs and HLA-C alleles showing the fewest. Only TCR beta chains were sequenced in this cohort, and the absence of alpha or paired-chain data limited detectable features. Most CMV-associated TCR beta chains appeared to be HLA-restricted in a later analysis, and the HLA associations seemed to be driven largely by CMV exposure. Compared with equally common non-associated chains, HLA-associated TCR beta chains in a later analysis were more clonally expanded and had lower generation probabilities. It was suggested by the authors that the approach could potentially be generalized to other disease states and immunological phenotypes. Sequencing depth was assumed to be roughly uniform across donors in the presence/absence analyses, though that assumption may not hold. Linkage disequilibrium might explain the correlated functional status among segregating V segments, but an unknown experimental factor could not be excluded. While some public TCRs were present in many individuals, most TCR sequences turned up only very rarely across donors. A further reported finding was that TCR beta sequences accurately predicted the HLA-A and HLA-B alleles for most subjects in the first cohort. An association between a missense DCLRE1C variant and V-gene and J-gene trimming of TCR beta chains was found in a later genetic analysis and replicated in an independent cohort.

The receptor library was made with the immunoSEQ multiplex PCR assay. For the multiplex PCR, a mixture combining 60 forward primers for TCR Vbeta segments and 13 reverse primers for TCR Jbeta segments was used. Amplification of the CDR3 region of rearranged TCR beta genes was performed with a multiplex PCR assay on genomic DNA. Amplified TCR beta libraries were sequenced as 87-base-pair reads on the Illumina HiSeq System. Processing in the source paper ran as follows. In a later analysis, tens of millions of unique TCR beta chains were counted across the roughly 610 repertoires, and roughly 10 million of these chains were shared by at least two donors. Raw reads were error-corrected and collapsed into unique sequences by a nearest-neighbor algorithm in which closely related sequences were merged to remove PCR and sequencing errors. CDR3 sequences were aligned to IMGT reference sequences to assign V, D and J gene segments. For a sequence to be retained, a match of at least six nucleotides to both a V gene segment and a J gene segment was required. A rearrangement counted as productive if the CDR3 had no stop codons and remained in frame with V and J, and every other rearrangement counted as non-productive. Following IMGT convention, CDR3 was defined as the stretch from the second conserved V-encoded cysteine up to the conserved J-encoded phenylalanine. The earlier analysis of roughly 590 of the donors excluded any sequence lacking an unambiguous match to a single V gene segment. An earlier analysis of about 600 of the donors called V segments functional above 56.7% productive rearrangements and segregating when the between-donor standard deviation exceeded 5%. To diagnose cytomegalovirus status from the catalog of TCR beta chain sequences, a statistical classification framework was built. In a later analysis, V and J genes were assigned by comparing TCR nucleotide sequences against IMGT/GENE-DB human TR gene sequences. The TCRdist pipeline was used in a later analysis to assign CDR3 sequences and most-parsimonious VDJ recombination scenarios. In a later analysis, every TCR beta chain was defined by the combination of its CDR3 amino acid sequence and its V-gene family, and reads without a unique V-gene family were dropped. To address suspected cross-contamination and a sequencing artifact, a later analysis removed 592 highly shared, low-generation-probability nucleotide sequences. In a later analysis, a clonal expansion index was calculated for each public chain from normalized within-repertoire ranks of inferred template counts. In a later analysis, generation probabilities were computed with a VDJ recombination model fitted to out-of-frame rearrangements, and the resulting probabilities were checked against IGoR. A later analysis scored TCR-TCR, TCR-HLA and TCR-CMV co-occurrence with hypergeometric tests, applying a repertoire-size bias correction to TCR pairs. In a later analysis, false discovery rates were estimated by permuting HLA or CMV assignments 20 times. In a later analysis, co-occurring TCRs were grouped with DBSCAN, and TCRdist sequence similarity was added when clustering was performed within HLA-allele-positive subsets. Repertoires with fewer than 30,000 or more than 120,000 public chains, plus five repertoires with anomalous nucleotide sharing, were excluded from co-occurrence clustering. TCRdb re-hosts the immuneACCESS table, in-frame sequences only. Its copies lack some clones; in the studies checked, an unresolved V gene accounts for under half of them, and the cause for the rest is not known. The V and J calls and clone size come from that table; D and trimming were worked out from the DNA. The sample's table covers roughly 140,000 clones. In total, the top ten clones hold about 0.96% of the sample.

The cohort consisted of 666 healthy bone marrow donors. At the time of sampling, every cohort member was nominally healthy, though immune exposures that went unrecorded were likely present. The donor was CMV seronegative and was included in the group of about 350 seronegative cohort members. A peripheral blood sample was collected from each donor, and TCR beta sequencing was performed on peripheral blood mononuclear cells. Genomic DNA extraction from the blood cell samples was performed with the Qiagen DNeasy Blood Extraction Kit. The CDR3, cysteine through phenylalanine, is 15 amino acids long. The entry retains the CDR3 DNA only, 45 bases that are in frame from base 1. CDR1 and CDR2 are drawn from the germline V gene: SGHDT, YYEEEE. The V end gives up 0 bases and the J end 2 bases, leaving 1 base in the junction not matched to a gene.

Sequenced: PBMCs. The TCR was taken from a male donor in good health and CMV-seronegative. The chain is assembled from TRBV5-6 and TRBJ2-1, with 8 bases matching TRBD1. The base sequence is TGTGCCAGCAGCTTGGTACAGGGGGCCTACAATGAGCAGTTCTTC. Translation gives CASSLVQGAYNEQFF. Where the CDR3 stops, the reference TRBV5-6 and TRBJ2-1 genes take over; the full variable domain is DAGVTQSPTHLIKTRGQQVTLRCSPKSGHDTVSWYQQALGQGPQFIFQYYEEEERQRGNFPDRFSGHQFPNYSSELNVNALLLGDSALYLCASSLVQGAYNEQFFGPGTRLTVL.